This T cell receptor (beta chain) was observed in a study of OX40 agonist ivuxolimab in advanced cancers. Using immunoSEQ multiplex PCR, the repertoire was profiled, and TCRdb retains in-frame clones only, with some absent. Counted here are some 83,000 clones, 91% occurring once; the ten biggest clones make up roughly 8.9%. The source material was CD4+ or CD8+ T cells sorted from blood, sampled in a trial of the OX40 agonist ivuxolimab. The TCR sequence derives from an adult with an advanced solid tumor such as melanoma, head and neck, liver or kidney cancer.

The CDR3 nucleotides read TGTGCCAGTAGCAGGGGTACGAGCTCTGGAAACACCATATATTTT. This sequence encodes CASSRGTSSGNTIYF. The V call is TRBV19, the J call TRBJ1-3; weak D call: TRBD1 (6 bases). Germline CDR1 is LNHDA and CDR2 is SQIVND (reference sequence). The V end was cut by 6 bases, the J end by 0 bases, with 12 bases between. CDR3 length: 15 amino acids.